Listed below are T cell receptor beta chains from one sample, sequenced in a study of shared clonotypes between healthy human individuals. Sequencing used immunoSEQ multiplex PCR; TCRdb keeps in-frame clones, though not all of them. In the table there are around 2.1 million clones, about 92% of which are singletons. The sequenced sample was naive CD8+ T cells from PBMCs. The source is a man younger than 35 in good health. Some clones in this sample may be carry-over from other donors' samples. CDR3s include the opening cysteine and the closing phenylalanine or tryptophan. A D gene is named only where the DNA matches it firmly. Size is omitted from some rows. Given values are once, few, many or a class for expanded clones.

>TRBV4-1|-|TRBJ1-3|-
TGCGCCAGCAGCGAAGGGTGGGCATTAATAGGCATCTCTGGAAACACCATATATTTT
CASSEGWALIGISGNTIYF
>TRBV4-1|-|TRBJ1-5|-
TGCGCCAGCAGCCAAGAGTCCAACCAGCCCCAGCATTTT
CASSQESNQPQHF
>TRBV11-3|-|TRBJ2-1|TRBD2
TGTGCCAGCAGCCCCCGGACTAGCGGGAGAGACAATGAGCAGTTCTTC
CASSPRTSGRDNEQFF
>TRBV27|-|TRBJ2-5|-
TGTGCCAGCAGTTTATGGGCAGGGTCGGAGACCCAGTACTTC
CASSLWAGSETQYF
>TRBV18|-|TRBJ2-3|-
TGTGCCAGCTCAAATTCTTACCGTACGAGGTCTAGCACAGATACGCAGTATTTT
CASSNSYRTRSSTDTQYF
>TRBV19|-|TRBJ1-1|TRBD1
TGTGCCAGTACTATGAGCAGGGGGCCCACTGAAGCTTTCTTT
CASTMSRGPTEAFF
>TRBV7-9|once|TRBJ2-7|-
TGTGCCAGCAGAGGGACGGCCGCCTACGAGCAGTACTTC
CASRGTAAYEQYF
>TRBV7-3|-|TRBJ2-3|TRBD1
TGTGCCAGCAGTCCGGGACAGACTAGCACAGATACGCAGTATTTT
CASSPGQTSTDTQYF
>TRBV11-2|-|TRBJ2-7|TRBD1
TGTGCCAGCAGCAACTCGGACAGGGTAAACTACGAGCAGTACTTC
CASSNSDRVNYEQYF
>TRBV28|-|TRBJ2-7|TRBD2
TGTGCCAGCAGTTTAACTCTAGCGGGGACCAGCTCCTACGAGCAGTACTTC
CASSLTLAGTSSYEQYF
>TRBV11-3|once|TRBJ2-1|-
TGTGCCAGCAGCTTAGCCGGGACCCACAATGAGCAGTTCTTC
CASSLAGTHNEQFF
>TRBV6-5|-|TRBJ2-2|TRBD2
TGTGCCAGCAGTAGCGGGAGGGCCAACACCGGGGAGCTGTTTTTT
CASSSGRANTGELFF
>TRBV2|-|TRBJ1-1|-
TGTGCCAGCAGTGAGGGGGGACGGTTAGACGAAGCTTTCTTT
CASSEGGRLDEAFF
>TRBV4-1|-|TRBJ1-1|-
TGCGCCAGCAGCCACCGACAGACTCCGGAGGGCACTGAAGCTTTCTTT
CASSHRQTPEGTEAFF